This TCR beta chain was sequenced during a study of blood T cell repertoires in COVID-19. The method was immunoSEQ multiplex PCR; TCRdb's version includes in-frame clones alone and lacks a portion of them. Of more than 350,000 clones listed, around nine tenths were seen once; the top ten hold approximately 1.3%. Ages ranged from about 18 to 89 years, with residence in around 24 US areas. Sequencing was done on a sample of PBMCs or T cells enriched from blood (not recorded which). This TCR came from a woman under 30 who had been exposed to COVID-19.

The CDR3 nucleotides are TGTGCCAGCAGCCCTAATCGGGACAGAAATTCACCCCTCCACTTT. Protein sequence: CASSPNRDRNSPLHF. The chain joins TRBV5-4 to TRBJ1-6; TRBD1 agrees at 7 bases. This CDR3 has 15 amino acids. The germline CDR1 and CDR2 sequences are SGHNT and YYREEE (reference sequence). Trimming cost V 4 bases and J 7 bases; bases outside gene matches: 8. The entire variable domain, with the rest obtained from reference TRBV5-4 and TRBJ1-6, is as follows: ETGVTQSPTHLIKTRGQQVTLRCSSQSGHNTVSWYQQALGQGPQFIFQYYREEENGRGNFPPRFSGLQFPNYSSELNVNALELDDSALYLCASSPNRDRNSPLHFGNGTRLTVT.